The next 22 T cell receptor beta chains were all read from a single sample in a study of Ad26.COV2.S vaccination and SARS-CoV-2 variants. Sample treatment: 19 received Ad26.COV2.S at low or high dose, single or two shots; roughly five received placebo; per-sample allocation not given. Material that was analyzed had been drawn on day 63 after the first vaccine or placebo injection. Assay: immunoSEQ multiplex PCR; the TCRdb copy retains only in-frame clones and omits some. The sample lists more than 300,000 clones, about 82% seen once, with 1.5% to 2.5% in the top ten. The material was peripheral blood, obtained in a trial of Ad26.COV2.S vaccine versus placebo. Receptors were obtained from a person between 18 and 65 years old who received the Ad26.COV2.S COVID-19 vaccine or a placebo.

V and J are TRBV18 and TRBJ2-7; D is ambiguous. V was clipped by 0 bases and J by 0 bases, with 12 bases between them. CDR1 and CDR2 from the germline V gene are KGHSH and LQKENI. The CDR3 sequence is 16 residues long. The CDR3 DNA sequence: TGTGCCAGCTCACCACCGATGGCAGGCCGCTCCTACGAGCAGTACTTC. It specifies CASSPPMAGRSYEQYF.

This clone was counted between two and nine times. V gene TRBV9 combines with J gene TRBJ2-3; unclear D gene. CDR1 SGDLS and CDR2 YYNGEE come from the germline V gene. The CDR3 is 14 residues long. V dropped 0 bases and J dropped 4 bases, with 9 bases sitting between them. Written as DNA, the CDR3 is TGTGCCAGCAGCGTAGAGTCGCTAGCAGATACGCAGTATTTT. Amino acids: CASSVESLADTQYF.

This clone was observed once. This chain uses TRBV6-6 with TRBJ2-1; 8 bases fit TRBD1. The CDR3 consists of 15 residues. From germline, CDR1 is MNHNY and CDR2 SVGAGI (reference sequence). With V trimmed by 2 bases and J by 7 bases, 7 bases remained unmatched. CDR3 sequence: CASSYLRQGSNEQFF. In DNA, the CDR3 is TGTGCCAGCAGTTACCTGAGACAGGGGAGTAATGAGCAGTTCTTC.

This clone was seen more than once but under ten times. The CDR3 nucleotides are TGTGCCAGCGGCAGACTCGGGACAGGTCCCGGCGAGCAGTACTTC. Protein: CASGRLGTGPGEQYF. V is TRBV2 and J is TRBJ2-7, with 8 positions matching TRBD1. The CDR3 runs to 15 residues. Germline CDR1 reads SNHLY; CDR2 reads FYNNEI. J lost 6 bases, V lost 8 bases, and 15 bases had no gene match.

This clone has more than one count but fewer than ten. This rearrangement joins TRBV2 to TRBJ2-2; D possibly corresponds to TRBD1 (6 bases). The CDR3 covers 14 residues. V gave up 9 bases and J gave up 3 bases, with 14 bases separating them. CDR1 is SNHLY, CDR2 FYNNEI, per germline. CDR3 coding DNA: TGTGCCAGTTCACGGACAGCGTACACCGGGGAGCTGTTTTTT. Translation gives CASSRTAYTGELFF. The entire variable domain, with the rest obtained from reference TRBV2 and TRBJ2-2, is as follows: EPEVTQTPSHQVTQMGQEVILRCVPISNHLYFYWYRQILGQKVEFLVSFYNNEISEKSEIFDDQFSVERPDGSNFTLKIRSTKLEDSAMYFCASSRTAYTGELFFGEGSRLTVL.

This sequence joins TRBV7-8 and TRBJ2-2, with D perhaps TRBD2 (5 bases). The CDR3 covers 19 residues. Looked up from germline, CDR1 is SGHVS and CDR2 is FQNEAQ. V lost 2 bases and J 1 base, leaving 20 bases between the germline ends. CDR3 loop: CASSLSSRGVWGNTGELFF. CDR3 DNA: TGTGCCAGCAGCTTAAGCAGCCGGGGTGTTTGGGGGAACACCGGGGAGCTGTTTTTT. Together with reference TRBV7-8 and TRBJ2-2, the CDR3 gives the full variable domain: GAGVSQSPRYKVAKRGQDVALRCDPISGHVSLFWYQQALGQGPEFLTYFQNEAQLDKSGLPSDRFFAERPEGSVSTLKIQRTQQEDSAVYLCASSLSSRGVWGNTGELFFGEGSRLTVL.

In this sample, this clone turned up once. The rearrangement links TRBV7-8 to TRBJ1-2; D is ambiguous. Germline CDR1 SGHVS, CDR2 FQNEAQ. CDR3 length: 14 amino acids. Trimming left V 5 bases short and J 4 bases short, with 14 bases between. The CDR3 DNA reads TGTGCCAGCAGCCCTAACGGGGATATCTATGGCTACACCTTC. As protein: CASSPNGDIYGYTF. The full variable domain, completed using reference TRBV7-8 and TRBJ1-2, is GAGVSQSPRYKVAKRGQDVALRCDPISGHVSLFWYQQALGQGPEFLTYFQNEAQLDKSGLPSDRFFAERPEGSVSTLKIQRTQQEDSAVYLCASSPNGDIYGYTFGSGTRLTVV.

The CDR3 DNA sequence: TGTGCCAGTAGTAATCAGGGGGGAGAAGAAAAACTGTTTTTT. This gives the protein CASSNQGGEEKLFF. The V gene is TRBV19, the J gene TRBJ1-4; 7 bases map to TRBD1. Germline CDR1 and CDR2: LNHDA and SQIVND (reference sequence). CDR3 length: 14 residues. V lost 4 bases and J lost 8; bases outside the gene matches: 7.

CDR3 nucleotides: TGTGCCACCAGCTCGGGGGGGAGTGGAGATACGCAGTATTTT. Translated, it gives CATSSGGSGDTQYF. The chain combines TRBV15 with TRBJ2-3, with 8 bases aligning to TRBD2. The germline gives CDR1 LNHNV, CDR2 YYDKDF (reference sequence). This CDR3 comprises 14 residues. J gave up 5 bases and V 5 bases, and 6 bases lay outside the gene matches.

This sequence joins TRBV30 and TRBJ1-1, with D hard to call. Trimming cost V 3 bases and J 5 bases, with 13 bases left between them. Germline V gene sequence: CDR1 GTSNPN, CDR2 SVGIG (reference sequence). The CDR3 covers 13 residues. CDR3 region: CAWSPFERTEAFF. Written as DNA, the CDR3 is TGTGCCTGGAGCCCCTTCGAGAGGACTGAAGCTTTCTTT.

This chain links TRBV18 with TRBJ2-3; maybe TRBD1 (6 bases). This CDR3 spans 13 amino acids. The germline gives CDR1 KGHSH, CDR2 LQKENI. V lost 5 bases and J 5 bases, leaving 11 bases between the germline ends. The CDR3 spells CASSEGQRDTQYF. CDR3 in DNA: TGTGCCAGCTCAGAGGGACAAAGAGATACGCAGTATTTT.

The rearrangement links TRBV29-1 to TRBJ1-2; 8 bases are a match to TRBD1. The CDR3 covers 14 residues. Trimming at V came to 0 bases and at J to 5 bases, leaving 5 bases not matched to a gene. Looked up from germline, CDR1 is SQVTM and CDR2 is ANQGSEA. CDR3 in DNA: TGCAGCGTTGAAGATCCGGGGACAGGTTATGGCTACACCTTC. Protein: CSVEDPGTGYGYTF.

The rearrangement joins TRBV5-4 to TRBJ2-3; 11 bases are shared with TRBD2. This CDR3 is 13 amino acids long. V lost 9 bases and J lost 3; bases outside the gene matches: 3. Per the germline V gene, CDR1 is SGHNT and CDR2 is YYREEE (reference sequence). The CDR3 region is CAIRLAGTDTQYF. The CDR3 DNA reads TGTGCCATCCGACTAGCGGGGACAGATACGCAGTATTTT. The whole variable domain, remainder taken from reference TRBV5-4 and TRBJ2-3, is ETGVTQSPTHLIKTRGQQVTLRCSSQSGHNTVSWYQQALGQGPQFIFQYYREEENGRGNFPPRFSGLQFPNYSSELNVNALELDDSALYLCAIRLAGTDTQYFGPGTRLTVL.

This chain links TRBV7-9 with TRBJ2-1; 10 bases fit TRBD1. Germline lookup yields CDR1 SEHNR and CDR2 FQNEAQ (reference sequence). The CDR3 is 15 residues long. V was clipped by 7 bases and J by 3 bases; unmatched bases: 6. CDR3 DNA: TGTGCCAGCATCCCGGGACAGGGGAACTACAATGAGCAGTTCTTC. It yields the protein CASIPGQGNYNEQFF.

The chain has TRBV19 and TRBJ1-5; 8 bases are shared with TRBD1. Trimming took 5 bases from V and 5 from J; bases not matched to a gene: 5. The CDR3 extends over 14 amino acids. The germline gives CDR1 LNHDA, CDR2 SQIVND (reference sequence). CDR3 bases: TGTGCCAGTAGTTCGGCACAGGGGGATCAGCCCCAGCATTTT. The encoded protein is CASSSAQGDQPQHF.

V gene TRBV11-2 combines with J gene TRBJ1-1; D unresolved. CDR1 is SGHAT and CDR2 is FQNNGV in the germline V gene. This CDR3 has 15 amino acids. The V end lost 2 bases, the J end lost 6 bases, and 16 bases lay between the germline ends. The CDR3 loop reads CASSLPYSTIAEAFF. The CDR3 DNA reads as TGTGCCAGCAGCTTACCCTACTCTACTATCGCTGAAGCTTTCTTT.

This clone was detected a few times. This chain uses TRBV5-1 with TRBJ1-5; the D is unclear. The germline V gene has CDR1 SGHRS and CDR2 YFSETQ. The V end lost 0 bases, the J end lost 3 bases, and 7 bases lay between the germline ends. The CDR3 totals 14 residues. The CDR3 region is CASSLDGVNQPQHF. The CDR3 DNA is TGCGCCAGCAGCTTGGACGGGGTCAATCAGCCCCAGCATTTT.

This rearrangement joins TRBV15 to TRBJ1-5, with 8 bases that match TRBD1. V lost 1 base to trimming and J lost 6 bases; unmatched junction nucleotides: 2. There are 14 residues in the CDR3. Per germline, CDR1 LNHNV and CDR2 YYDKDF (reference sequence). The CDR3 spells CATSRGTGSQPQHF. CDR3 sequence (DNA): TGTGCCACCAGCAGAGGGACAGGGAGTCAGCCCCAGCATTTT.

The rearrangement joins TRBV19 to TRBJ1-1; the D gene is possibly TRBD1 (5 bases). The CDR3 extends over 15 amino acids. Germline assignment: CDR1 LNHDA and CDR2 SQIVND (reference sequence). V was shortened by 7 bases and J by 2 bases, with 17 bases between the two germline ends. CDR3 in amino acids: CASIGPGTANTEAFF. The CDR3 nucleotides are TGTGCCAGTATTGGGCCCGGGACGGCAAACACTGAAGCTTTCTTT.

CDR3 sequence: CASSVEGAETQYF. CDR3 coding DNA: TGTGCCAGCAGCGTAGAAGGTGCCGAGACCCAGTACTTC. The V call is TRBV9, the J call TRBJ2-5; D remains unclear. V shed 0 bases and J shed 5 bases, with 8 bases lying between them. The CDR3 extends over 13 amino acids. Germline CDR1 SGDLS, CDR2 YYNGEE.

About this clone: The same CDR3 is also encoded by other DNA sequences in this sample. The chain carries TRBV6-5 and TRBJ1-5, with 9 bases lining up with TRBD1. The CDR3 loop spans 15 amino acids. Germline loops: CDR1 MNHEY, CDR2 SVGAGI. Trimming at V came to 6 bases and at J to 2 bases, leaving 5 bases not matched to a gene. CDR3 sequence reads: CASRPTGGGNQPQHF. In nucleotides, the CDR3 is TGTGCCAGCAGACCGACAGGGGGTGGCAATCAGCCCCAGCATTTT.

The chain joins TRBV5-1 to TRBJ2-6; D might be TRBD2 (6 bases). The germline CDR1 and CDR2 sequences are SGHRS and YFSETQ. This CDR3 is 15 amino acids long. V gave up 2 bases and J gave up 0 bases, with 6 bases separating them. CDR3 amino acids: CASSFGSSGANVLTF. CDR3 in DNA: TGCGCCAGCAGCTTCGGGAGCTCTGGGGCCAACGTCCTGACTTTC.